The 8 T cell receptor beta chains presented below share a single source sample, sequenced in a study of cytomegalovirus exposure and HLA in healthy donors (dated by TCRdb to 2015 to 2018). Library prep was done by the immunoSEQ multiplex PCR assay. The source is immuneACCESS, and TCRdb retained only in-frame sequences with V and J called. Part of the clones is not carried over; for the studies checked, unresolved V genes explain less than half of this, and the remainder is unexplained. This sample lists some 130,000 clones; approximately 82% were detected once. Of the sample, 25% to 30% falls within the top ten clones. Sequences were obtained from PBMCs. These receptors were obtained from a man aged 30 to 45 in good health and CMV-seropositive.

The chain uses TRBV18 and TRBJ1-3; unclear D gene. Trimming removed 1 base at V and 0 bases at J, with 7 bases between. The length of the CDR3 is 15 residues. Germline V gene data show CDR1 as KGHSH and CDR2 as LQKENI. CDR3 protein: CASSPQQTSGNTIYF. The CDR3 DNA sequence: TGTGCCAGCTCACCACAACAGACCTCTGGAAACACCATATATTTT.

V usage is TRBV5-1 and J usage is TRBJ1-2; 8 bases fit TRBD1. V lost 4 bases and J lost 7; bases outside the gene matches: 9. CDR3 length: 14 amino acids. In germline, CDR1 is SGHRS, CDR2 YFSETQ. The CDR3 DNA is TGCGCCAGCAGCCCGACAGGGGACGGCTCTGGCTACACCTTC. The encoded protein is CASSPTGDGSGYTF.

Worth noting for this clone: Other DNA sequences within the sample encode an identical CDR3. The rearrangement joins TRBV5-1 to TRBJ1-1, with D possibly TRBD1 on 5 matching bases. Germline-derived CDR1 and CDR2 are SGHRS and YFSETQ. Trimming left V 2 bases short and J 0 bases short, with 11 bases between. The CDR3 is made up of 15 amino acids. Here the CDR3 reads CASSFLAGLNTEAFF. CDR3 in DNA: TGCGCCAGCAGCTTCCTGGCAGGGCTGAACACTGAAGCTTTCTTT. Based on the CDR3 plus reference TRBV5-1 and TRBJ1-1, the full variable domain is KAGVTQTPRYLIKTRGQQVTLSCSPISGHRSVSWYQQTPGQGLQFLFEYFSETQRNKGNFPGRFSGRQFSNSRSEMNVSTLELGDSALYLCASSFLAGLNTEAFFGQGTRLTVV.

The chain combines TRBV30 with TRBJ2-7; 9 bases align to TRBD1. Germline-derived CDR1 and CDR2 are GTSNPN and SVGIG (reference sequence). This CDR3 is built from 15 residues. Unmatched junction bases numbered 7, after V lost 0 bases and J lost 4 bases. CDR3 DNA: TGTGCCTGGAGTGTACAACAGGGGGCGCGGTACGAGCAGTACTTC. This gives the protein CAWSVQQGARYEQYF.

Here the CDR3 reads CASRLAPSYNEQFF. The CDR3 DNA follows: TGTGCCAGTAGACTAGCCCCCTCCTACAATGAGCAGTTCTTC. This sequence joins TRBV19 and TRBJ2-1; D is perhaps TRBD2 (6 bases). V lost 6 bases and J 0 bases, leaving 9 bases between the germline ends. The CDR3 is 14 amino acids. Germline V gene data show CDR1 as LNHDA and CDR2 as SQIVND (reference sequence).

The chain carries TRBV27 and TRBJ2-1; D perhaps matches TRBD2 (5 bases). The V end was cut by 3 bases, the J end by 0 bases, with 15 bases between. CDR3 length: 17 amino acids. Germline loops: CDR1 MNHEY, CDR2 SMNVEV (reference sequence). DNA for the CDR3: TGTGCCAGCAGTTTGGACTTAGTAAAGGCCTCCTACAATGAGCAGTTCTTC. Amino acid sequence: CASSLDLVKASYNEQFF.

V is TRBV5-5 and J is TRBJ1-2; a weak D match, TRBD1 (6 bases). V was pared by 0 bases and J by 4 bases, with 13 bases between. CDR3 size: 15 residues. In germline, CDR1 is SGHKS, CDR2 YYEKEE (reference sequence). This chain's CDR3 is CASSLDPTGTYGYTF. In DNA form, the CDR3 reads TGTGCCAGCAGCTTGGATCCGACAGGCACCTATGGCTACACCTTC.

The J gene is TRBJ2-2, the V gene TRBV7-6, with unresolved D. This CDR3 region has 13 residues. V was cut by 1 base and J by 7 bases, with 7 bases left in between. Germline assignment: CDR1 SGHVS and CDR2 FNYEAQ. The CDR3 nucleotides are TGTGCCAGCAGCTTAGACGGAGACGGGGAGCTGTTTTTT. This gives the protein CASSLDGDGELFF.